Listed here is a single T cell receptor (beta chain). Assay: immunoSEQ multiplex PCR; the TCRdb copy retains only in-frame clones and omits some. The repertoire holds more than 85,000 clones, with almost 85% as singletons. The data belong to a study of T cell responses to AZD1222 COVID-19 vaccine. Deletions cut 0 bases from V and 3 bases from J, with 14 bases between. CDR1 is SGDLS, CDR2 YYNGEE, per germline. CDR3 length: 16 amino acids. The sequencing here drew on peripheral blood, taken on day 0 of AZD1222 vaccination. This chain uses TRBV9 with TRBJ2-3, with D maybe TRBD1 (5 bases). The receptor was derived from an adult in good health. Written as DNA, the CDR3 is TGTGCCAGCAGCGTAGGGCAGGGCACACGGACAGATACGCAGTATTTT. Protein product: CASSVGQGTRTDTQYF.